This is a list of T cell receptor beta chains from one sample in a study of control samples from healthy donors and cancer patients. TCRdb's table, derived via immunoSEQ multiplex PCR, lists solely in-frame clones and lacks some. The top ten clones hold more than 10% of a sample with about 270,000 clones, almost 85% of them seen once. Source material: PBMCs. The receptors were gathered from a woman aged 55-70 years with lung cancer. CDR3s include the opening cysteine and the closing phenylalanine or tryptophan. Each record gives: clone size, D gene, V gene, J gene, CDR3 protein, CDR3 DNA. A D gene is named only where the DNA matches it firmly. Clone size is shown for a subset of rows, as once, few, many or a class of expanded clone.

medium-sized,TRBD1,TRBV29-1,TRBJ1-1,CSVGMGQGYTEAFF,TGCAGCGTTGGGATGGGACAGGGCTACACTGAAGCTTTCTTT
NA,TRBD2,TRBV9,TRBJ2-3,CASSAVMGSGSLVDTQYF,TGTGCCAGCAGCGCCGTGATGGGGAGCGGGAGTCTGGTAGATACGCAGTATTTT
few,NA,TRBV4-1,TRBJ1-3,CASSLYRGAASGNTIYF,TGCGCCAGCAGCCTCTACCGGGGCGCCGCTTCTGGAAACACCATATATTTT
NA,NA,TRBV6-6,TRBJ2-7,CASSTQGTGQYF,TGTGCCAGCAGTACACAGGGAACGGGGCAGTACTTC
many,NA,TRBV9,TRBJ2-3,CASSTGQASTDTQYF,TGTGCCAGCAGCACCGGACAAGCTAGCACAGATACGCAGTATTTT
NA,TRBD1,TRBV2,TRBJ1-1,CASSASTGYGLEAFF,TGTGCCAGCAGTGCATCGACAGGGTACGGGCTGGAAGCTTTCTTT
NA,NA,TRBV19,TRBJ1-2,CATGPTNYGYTF,TGTGCCACAGGGCCAACTAACTATGGCTACACCTTC
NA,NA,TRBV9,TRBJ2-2,CASSVGGGDTGELFF,TGTGCCAGCAGCGTAGGAGGGGGGGACACCGGGGAGCTGTTTTTT
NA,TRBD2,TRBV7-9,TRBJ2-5,CASSLGPGRGTGETQYF,TGTGCCAGCAGCTTAGGCCCCGGGAGGGGCACGGGAGAGACCCAGTACTTC
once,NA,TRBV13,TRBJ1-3,CASSFRQLSGNTIYF,TGTGCCAGCAGCTTTCGACAGCTCTCTGGAAACACCATATATTTT
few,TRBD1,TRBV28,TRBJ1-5,CASCGQGAVQPQHF,TGTGCCAGCTGTGGACAGGGGGCAGTTCAGCCCCAGCATTTT
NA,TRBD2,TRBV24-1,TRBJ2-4,CATRGGVAKNIQYF,TGTGCCACCAGGGGGGGGGTAGCCAAAAACATTCAGTACTTC
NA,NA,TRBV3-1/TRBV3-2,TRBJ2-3,CASSQGGVDTDTQYF,TGTGCCAGCAGCCAAGGGGGGGTCGACACAGATACGCAGTATTTT
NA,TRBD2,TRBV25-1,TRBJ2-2,CARRPGRGTSGYTGELFF,TGTGCCCGCCGACCAGGGCGGGGGACTAGCGGGTACACCGGGGAGCTGTTTTTT
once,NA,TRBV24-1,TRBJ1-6,CATSEGVGSPLHF,TGTGCCACCAGTGAAGGGGTCGGGTCACCCCTCCACTTT
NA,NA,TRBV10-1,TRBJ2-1,CAVLLREMDNEQFF,TGCGCCGTTCTCCTTAGGGAGATGGACAATGAGCAGTTCTTC
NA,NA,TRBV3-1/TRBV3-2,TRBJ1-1,CASSQGQMNTEAFF,TGTGCCAGCAGCCAAGGGCAGATGAACACTGAAGCTTTCTTT
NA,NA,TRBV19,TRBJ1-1,CASISGSAGNTEAFF,TGTGCCAGTATCTCGGGGTCGGCAGGAAACACTGAAGCTTTCTTT